A selection of T cell receptor beta chains follows, all from one sample in a study of response to subunit inactivated influenza vaccine. TCRdb passed the RT-PCR reads through MiXCR, listing each CDR3 protein once. The table records 400,000 to 650,000 distinct CDR3 sequences, roughly 7.6% of them present only once. The source material was PBMCs from blood, sampled less than 25 months after vaccination. The receptors here all came from a man aged 50 to 69 who received an inactivated influenza vaccine. Each CDR3 is given with its conserved first and last residue. D genes are given only for firm matches. The size field is filled for only some rows; it gives once, few, many or a size class.

>TRBV7-6|many|TRBJ2-1|TRBD1
TGTGCCAGCAGCCGAAGCCGACAGGGCTCCTACAATGAGCAGTTCTTC
CASSRSRQGSYNEQFF
>TRBV7-8|-|TRBJ2-6|-
TGTGCCAGCAGCCAGGGGTACGGGGCCAACGTCCTGACTTTC
CASSQGYGANVLTF
>TRBV9|-|TRBJ2-7|TRBD2
TGTGCCAGCAGGGGGACTAGCGACTACGAGCAGTACTTC
CASRGTSDYEQYF
>TRBV20-1|-|TRBJ2-1|TRBD2
TGCAGTGCTCTAGCGGGGGCCCGATACAATGAGCAGTTCTTC
CSALAGARYNEQFF
>TRBV6-6|few|TRBJ2-5|-
TGTGCCAGCAGATCTACTCGATGGGAGACCCAGTACTTC
CASRSTRWETQYF
>TRBV12-3/TRBV12-4|many|TRBJ2-7|-
TGTGCCAGCAGGACAGGATTCTACGAGCAGTACTTC
CASRTGFYEQYF
>TRBV20-1|few|TRBJ1-2|TRBD1
TGCAGTACTCACCCCGGGACAGGGAGCGGCTACACCTTC
CSTHPGTGSGYTF
>TRBV25-1|many|TRBJ2-7|-
TGTGCCAGCAGACCGTCAGGGTCCTACGAGCAGTACTTC
CASRPSGSYEQYF
>TRBV7-9|-|TRBJ2-7|-
TGTGCCAGCAGCTTAGTAGTGGGGGCCAACGAGCAGTACTTC
CASSLVVGANEQYF
>TRBV5-1|few|TRBJ2-1|TRBD1
TGCGCCAGCAGCCAGGACAGGGGGAAGTGGAATGAGCAGTTCTTC
CASSQDRGKWNEQFF
>TRBV27|few|TRBJ2-5|TRBD2
TGTGCCAGCAGTTTATTAGCGGGGGCCCCCCGGACCCAGTACTTC
CASSLLAGAPRTQYF
>TRBV12-3/TRBV12-4|many|TRBJ1-6|TRBD1
TGCGCCAGCAGCTTATCCGGGACAGGGGTCTCACCCCTCCACTTT
CASSLSGTGVSPLHF
>TRBV7-8|many|TRBJ2-7|-
TGTGCCAGCAGCTTAGAGATAGGTCAGGGAGCCTACGAGCAGTACTTC
CASSLEIGQGAYEQYF
>TRBV7-7|few|TRBJ1-2|TRBD1
TGTGCCAGCAGCTTGGACAGGGGCGAGGATAACTATGGCTACACCTTC
CASSLDRGEDNYGYTF
>TRBV7-6|few|TRBJ1-1|-
TGTGCCAGCAGCCAATATGCGGGACACCGCGCTGAAGCTTTCTTT
CASSQYAGHRAEAFF
>TRBV29-1|many|TRBJ2-7|TRBD1
TGCAGCGCCCGGGACAGAACCAAAGGGGTAGCCTACGAGCAGTACTTC
CSARDRTKGVAYEQYF
>TRBV7-2|-|TRBJ2-2|TRBD1
TGTGCCAGCAGCCCCCGGACAGGGAACGGGGAGCTGTTTTTT
CASSPRTGNGELFF
>TRBV5-1|many|TRBJ2-2|-
TGCGCCAGCGGGGGACCGAAGACTAACACCGGGGAGCTGTTTTTT
CASGGPKTNTGELFF
>TRBV7-9|few|TRBJ1-1|-
TGTGCCAGCAGCTTAGACGCAGGGACTGAAGCTTTCTTT
CASSLDAGTEAFF
>TRBV12-3/TRBV12-4|many|TRBJ2-3|-
TGTGCCAGCAGTTTGTTGTCCAGGACAGATACGCAGTATTTT
CASSLLSRTDTQYF
>TRBV5-6|-|TRBJ2-5|-
TGTGCCAGCAGCTGGGGACTTCAGTACCAAGAGACCCAGTACTTC
CASSWGLQYQETQYF
>TRBV6-2/TRBV6-3|few|TRBJ1-1|-
TGTGCCAGCAGTCCGGGATCAATCACTGAAGCTTTCTTT
CASSPGSITEAFF
>TRBV18|-|TRBJ2-7|-
TGTGCCAGCTCACCAATCGTCGGACAGTCCTACGAGCAGTACTTC
CASSPIVGQSYEQYF
>TRBV6-5|many|TRBJ2-3|-
TGTGCCAGCAGTTACGCAGCTAGCACAGATACGCAGTATTTT
CASSYAASTDTQYF
>TRBV5-1|-|TRBJ1-4|TRBD1
TGCGCCAGCAGCTGGGGGACAGGGGGGGACAATGAAAAACTGTTTTTT
CASSWGTGGDNEKLFF
>TRBV5-6|few|TRBJ2-7|-
TGTGCCAGCAGGCTCGCGGCGACCTACGAGCAGTACTTC
CASRLAATYEQYF
>TRBV7-2|many|TRBJ2-7|-
TGTGCCAGCAGCCCCAAGGGGGGGTCCTACGAGCAGTACTTC
CASSPKGGSYEQYF
>TRBV4-2|many|TRBJ1-1|-
TGTGCCAGCAGCCAAGAAGTGTACGCTGGAACTGAAGCTTTCTTT
CASSQEVYAGTEAFF
>TRBV7-3|many|TRBJ2-3|-
TGTGCCAGCAGCTTAATGGGTGGGGATACGCAGTATTTT
CASSLMGGDTQYF
>TRBV4-1|-|TRBJ2-3|TRBD2
TGCGCCAGCAGCCAAATAGCGGGGCCGGCGCGGGACACGCAGTATTTT
CASSQIAGPARDTQYF
>TRBV15|many|TRBJ2-5|TRBD2
TGTGCCACCAGCAGGGGGACTAGCGGGGGTCTGGAGACCCAGTACTTC
CATSRGTSGGLETQYF
>TRBV12-3/TRBV12-4|few|TRBJ2-3|-
TGTGCCAGCAGGGGGGCAGGGGCTAACACAGATACGCAGTATTTT
CASRGAGANTDTQYF
>TRBV5-1|few|TRBJ2-1|-
TGCGCCAGCAGCCCCTTTGGGGGCTCCTACAATGAGCAGTTCTTC
CASSPFGGSYNEQFF
>TRBV7-2|many|TRBJ2-2|-
TGTGCCAGCACACAGGGTACCCTTAAGACCGGGGAGCTGTTTTTT
CASTQGTLKTGELFF
>TRBV3-1|-|TRBJ1-5|-
TGTGCCAGCCCCATTCACAATCAGCCCCAGCATTTT
CASPIHNQPQHF
>TRBV6-5|few|TRBJ2-1|-
TGTGCCAGCAGTTACGGCGGACCCTACAATGAGCAGTTCTTC
CASSYGGPYNEQFF
>TRBV6-2/TRBV6-3|few|TRBJ2-4|-
TGTGCCACCTCGGGGCTAACCAAAAACATTCAGTACTTC
CATSGLTKNIQYF
>TRBV7-9|few|TRBJ2-7|-
TGTGCCAGCAGTCCAGAAGGGGGGGCTTCCTACGAGCAGTACTTC
CASSPEGGASYEQYF
>TRBV5-1|-|TRBJ1-1|-
TGCGCCAGCAGCCCCTCCCGAGGGACGGCCTTGAACACTGAAGCTTTCTTT
CASSPSRGTALNTEAFF
>TRBV7-2|-|TRBJ2-7|TRBD1
TGTGCCAGCAGCTCCCAGACAGGGGACGCGCAGTACTTC
CASSSQTGDAQYF
>TRBV5-5|many|TRBJ1-5|-
TGTGCCAGCAGCTTGGCCGGGGTTAGCAATCAGCCCCAGCATTTT
CASSLAGVSNQPQHF
>TRBV12-3/TRBV12-4|-|TRBJ2-5|TRBD2
TGTGCCAGCAGTTCTAGCGGGGGAGCCCAAGAGACCCAGTACTTC
CASSSSGGAQETQYF
>TRBV20-1|few|TRBJ2-1|-
TGCAGTGCTAGAGGACCCAGGGATGAGCAGTTCTTC
CSARGPRDEQFF
>TRBV10-1|-|TRBJ2-2|-
TGCGCCAGCAGTGACCAAAGAAAGAACACCGGGGAGCTGTTTTTT
CASSDQRKNTGELFF
>TRBV4-2|many|TRBJ2-1|TRBD2
TGTGCCAGCAGCCACGGGACTAGCGGGGGGTGGGGTGATGAGCAGTTCTTC
CASSHGTSGGWGDEQFF
>TRBV7-2|many|TRBJ2-3|-
TGTGCCAGCAGCTTAAGCAGGTCCCTCACAGATACGCAGTATTTT
CASSLSRSLTDTQYF
>TRBV29-1|few|TRBJ1-4|TRBD1
TGCAGCGTAAAGGGGGCTTTAGGTGAAAAACTGTTTTTT
CSVKGALGEKLFF
>TRBV7-2|-|TRBJ1-2|-
TGTGCCAGCAGCTGGCAAAGCTATGGCTACACCTTC
CASSWQSYGYTF
>TRBV7-8|many|TRBJ2-1|TRBD2
TGTGCCAGCAGCTTAGTTACGGGAGGACTAGGGATAGAGCAGTTCTTC
CASSLVTGGLGIEQFF